This TCR beta chain comes out of a study of cytomegalovirus exposure and HLA in healthy donors listed by TCRdb under 2017. Background on the whole study: An earlier analysis of several hundred of the donors reported 276 Gb of sequence data and 95 million to 130 million unique TCR beta sequences obtained from roughly 180 million T cells. To predict cytomegalovirus infection status, the study brought together high-throughput TCR immunosequencing, statistical association of individual TCRs with disease status, and machine learning. A later genetic analysis took genome-wide SNP genotypes for about 65% of the 666 donors and used that subset as a discovery cohort. On average, roughly 240,000 unique TCR beta nucleotide sequences were sequenced per donor among a few hundred genotyped donors of the cohort, with around 19% of those sequences being non-productive. A few DR-DQ haplotypes were handled as single units for association and clustering because linkage in the cohort was strong. In addition to the first cohort of 666 subjects, a separate validation cohort of about 120 different subjects was used. Of the roughly 430 genotyped donors, roughly 85% fell in the genetic ancestry cluster associated with self-reported Caucasian donors. Typing coverage varied by locus: roughly 620-640 donors for A, B, C, DRB1 and DQB1; approximately 520 for DQA1; about 590 for DPA1; some 470 for DPB1. An early release that covered approximately 600 HLA-typed donors contained 300 to 350 gigabases of sequencing data and approximately 85 million unique TCR sequences. All discovery cohort repertoires had been generated on a single sequencing platform. A later analysis re-analyzed previously published TCR beta repertoires from 600 to 850 donors and added high-resolution HLA genotyping to study TCR occurrence patterns. Donor age, sex, ethnicity and CMV serostatus were collected together with the repertoire data. Both class I and class II loci were covered by HLA typing, at four-digit resolution. In an earlier analysis of 500 to 650 of the donors, high-throughput TCR beta sequencing was used to judge whether each TCR beta V gene segment behaved as functional or pseudogenic. The study was designed to test whether signatures of past pathogen exposure could be identified by cataloging public T cell receptors. Rather than drawing on any new phenotypic data, the later analysis identified candidate immune exposures from TCR beta sequences and the way those sequences occurred across donors. Using immunosequencing, the study profiled T cell repertoires from around 680 subjects and related those repertoires to cytomegalovirus serostatus. The study at large found these results: Some 16 rarely observed V segments, including chromosome 9 orphons, were excluded from the earlier analysis of approximately 500 of the donors because counts were too low. A further reported finding was that TCR beta sequences accurately predicted the HLA-A and HLA-B alleles for most subjects in the first cohort. Because HLA typing was unavailable for some donors at each locus, only the typed subset was used in association tests. In a later analysis, HLA-associated TCR beta chains were found to be more clonally expanded and to have lower generation probabilities than equally common non-associated chains. Several of the top co-occurrence clusters appeared to be linked to parvovirus B19, influenza, CMV and Epstein-Barr virus, according to a later analysis. A cluster of highly shared sequence variants was judged likely to be a technical artifact of the sequencing pipeline. An association between a missense DCLRE1C variant and V-gene and J-gene trimming of TCR beta chains was found in a later genetic analysis and replicated in an independent cohort. The classifier was reported to diagnose cytomegalovirus status with high specificity and sensitivity in both the original and validation cohorts. In a later analysis, most CMV-associated TCR beta chains were found to appear HLA-restricted, with HLA associations seemingly driven largely by CMV exposure. An earlier analysis of approximately 600 of the donors showed that most TCR beta V segments appeared in productive rearrangements either about 87% or about 30% of the time, which broadly matched IMGT annotations. In vitro tests confirmed that a few of the cytomegalovirus-associated TCR beta chains recognize cytomegalovirus antigens. The authors suggested that the approach could potentially be extended to other disease states and immunological phenotypes. Specific HLA alleles were associated with more than 15,000 TCR beta sequences at a false discovery rate of 0.05 in a later analysis. Presence/absence analyses assumed roughly uniform sequencing depth across donors, an assumption that may not hold. While some public TCRs were present in many individuals, most TCR sequences turned up only very rarely across donors. Some IMGT-functional V segments, including TRBV6-2 and TRBV6-3, could not be told apart with the 87-base-pair reads, so those segments were excluded. Linkage disequilibrium might explain the correlated functional status among segregating V segments, but an unknown experimental factor could not be excluded. Compared with the roughly 670-donor mean, donors in an Asian-associated ancestry cluster had fewer N-insertions in productive TCRs, according to a later genetic analysis. In a later analysis, the rate of TCR association differed among HLA loci, with DRB1 alleles having the most associated TCRs and HLA-C alleles having the fewest. Immune exposure information for the cohort was limited to CMV serostatus. Only TCR beta chains were sequenced in this cohort, and the absence of alpha or paired-chain data limited detectable features. The study gave a list of under 200 TCR beta chains associated with cytomegalovirus. When HLA alleles, especially DR and DQ, strongly co-occurred, TCR associations were difficult to assign to individual alleles.

The cohort was made up of about 670 healthy bone marrow donors. All cohort members were sampled while nominally healthy, although unrecorded immune exposures were likely present. The donor tested CMV seronegative and was one of the 352 seronegative cohort members. Each donor provided a peripheral blood sample, and peripheral blood mononuclear cells were used for TCR beta sequencing. Genomic DNA extraction from the blood cell samples was performed with the Qiagen DNeasy Blood Extraction Kit. Relative to germline, V is 3 bases shorter and J is 4 bases shorter, with 10 bases between their ends. The CDR1 and CDR2 encoded by the germline V gene (reference sequence) are MNHEY and SMNVEV. The CDR3 holds 14 amino acids from the cysteine to the phenylalanine. The kept DNA is CDR3 alone, 42 bases in frame from the first base. The protocol used for the library was the immunoSEQ multiplex PCR assay. For the multiplex PCR, a mixture combining 60 forward primers for TCR Vbeta segments and 13 reverse primers for TCR Jbeta segments was used. A multiplex PCR assay on genomic DNA amplified the CDR3 region of rearranged TCR beta genes. On the Illumina HiSeq System, the amplified TCR beta libraries were sequenced as 87-base-pair reads. Per the source publication's procedure: A later analysis tallied 70 million to 100 million unique TCR beta chains across the 640 or so repertoires, and around 12 million of those chains were shared by two or more donors. Raw reads were error-corrected and collapsed into unique sequences with a nearest-neighbor algorithm that merged closely related sequences to remove PCR and sequencing errors. V, D and J gene segments were assigned by aligning CDR3 sequences to IMGT reference sequences. For a sequence to be retained, at least a six-nucleotide match to both a V gene segment and a J gene segment was required. A rearrangement counted as productive if the CDR3 had no stop codons and remained in frame with V and J, and every other rearrangement counted as non-productive. Following IMGT convention, CDR3 was defined as the stretch from the second conserved V-encoded cysteine to the conserved J-encoded phenylalanine. The earlier analysis of a few hundred of the donors excluded sequences that lacked an unambiguous match to a single V gene segment. In an earlier analysis of approximately 610 of the donors, V segments were called functional above 56.7% productive rearrangements and were called segregating when the between-donor standard deviation exceeded 5%. A statistical classification framework was built to diagnose cytomegalovirus status from the catalog of TCR beta chain sequences. In a later analysis, V and J genes were assigned by comparing TCR nucleotide sequences against IMGT/GENE-DB human TR gene sequences. Using the TCRdist pipeline, a later analysis assigned CDR3 sequences along with most-parsimonious VDJ recombination scenarios. In a later analysis, each TCR beta chain was defined by its CDR3 amino acid sequence together with its V-gene family, and reads without a unique V-gene family were excluded. As a way to deal with suspected cross-contamination and a sequencing artifact, a later analysis dropped approximately 590 nucleotide sequences that were highly shared and had low generation probability. For each public chain, a later analysis derived a clonal expansion index from normalized ranks of inferred template counts within each repertoire. In a later analysis, generation probabilities were computed using a VDJ recombination model fitted to out-of-frame rearrangements, and the results were checked against IGoR. Hypergeometric tests were used in a later analysis to score TCR-TCR, TCR-HLA and TCR-CMV co-occurrence, with a repertoire-size bias correction applied to the TCR pairs. To estimate false discovery rates, a later analysis permuted the HLA or CMV assignments 20 times. In a later analysis, co-occurring TCRs were grouped using DBSCAN, and TCRdist sequence similarity was added for clustering within HLA-allele-positive subsets. Co-occurrence clustering excluded repertoires with fewer than 30,000 or more than 120,000 public chains, plus five with anomalous nucleotide sharing. The source is immuneACCESS, and TCRdb retained only in-frame sequences with V and J called. Part of the clones is not carried over; for the studies checked, unresolved V genes explain less than half of this, and the remainder is unexplained. That table furnishes V, J and clone size, whereas the DNA furnished D and trimming. Present in this sample are over 120,000 clones, 75% of which were seen just once. The ten largest make up around 7% of the sample.

A remark on this clone: Its cognate antigen has yet to be identified. Base qualities are not provided; no much larger clone lies one nucleotide away.

The TCR sequence derives from a man under 40 in good health and CMV-seronegative. This sequence uses TRBV27 and TRBJ1-3; a confident D gene designation cannot be given. Sequencing used PBMCs. The CDR3 sequence is CASSLARGGNTIYF. The base sequence is TGTGCCAGCAGTTTGGCCCGAGGAGGAAACACCATATATTTT.